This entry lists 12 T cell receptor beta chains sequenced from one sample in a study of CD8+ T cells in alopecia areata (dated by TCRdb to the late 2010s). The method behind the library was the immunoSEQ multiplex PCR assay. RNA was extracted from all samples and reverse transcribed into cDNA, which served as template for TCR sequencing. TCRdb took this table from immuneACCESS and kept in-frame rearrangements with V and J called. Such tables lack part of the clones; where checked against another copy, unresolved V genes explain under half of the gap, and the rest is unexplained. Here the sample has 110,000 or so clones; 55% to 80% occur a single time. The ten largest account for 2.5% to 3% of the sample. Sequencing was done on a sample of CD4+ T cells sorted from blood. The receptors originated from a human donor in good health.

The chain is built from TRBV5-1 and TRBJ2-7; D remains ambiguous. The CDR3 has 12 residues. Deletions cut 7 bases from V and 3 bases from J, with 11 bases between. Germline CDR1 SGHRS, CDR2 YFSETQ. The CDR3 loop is CASGVNFYEQYF. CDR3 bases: TGCGCCAGCGGGGTAAATTTCTACGAGCAGTACTTC.

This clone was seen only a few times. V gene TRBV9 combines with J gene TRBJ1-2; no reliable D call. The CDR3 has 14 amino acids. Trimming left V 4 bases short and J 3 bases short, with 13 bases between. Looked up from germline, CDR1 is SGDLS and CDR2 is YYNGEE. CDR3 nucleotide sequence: TGTGCCAGCAGCAGCCAGGCGGGCGACTATGGCTACACCTTC. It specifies CASSSQAGDYGYTF.

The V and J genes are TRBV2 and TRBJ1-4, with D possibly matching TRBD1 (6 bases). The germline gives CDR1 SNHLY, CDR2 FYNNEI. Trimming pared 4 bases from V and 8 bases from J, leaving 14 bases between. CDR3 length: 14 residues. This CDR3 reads CASSVTGLGEKLFF. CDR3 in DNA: TGTGCCAGCAGTGTGACAGGACTTGGAGAAAAACTGTTTTTT.

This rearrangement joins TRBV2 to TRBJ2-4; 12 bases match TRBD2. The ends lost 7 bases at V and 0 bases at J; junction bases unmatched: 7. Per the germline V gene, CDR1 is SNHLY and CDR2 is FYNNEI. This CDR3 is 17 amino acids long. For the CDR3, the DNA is TGTGCCAGCACCGGGACTAGCGGGTCATTAGCCAAAAACATTCAGTACTTC. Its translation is CASTGTSGSLAKNIQYF.

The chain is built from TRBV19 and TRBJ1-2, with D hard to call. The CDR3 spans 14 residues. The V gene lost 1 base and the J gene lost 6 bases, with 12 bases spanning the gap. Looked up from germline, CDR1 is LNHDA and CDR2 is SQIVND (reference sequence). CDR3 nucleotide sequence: TGTGCCAGTAGTATAGTGGAGGGAGTCCATGGCTACACCTTC. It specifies CASSIVEGVHGYTF.

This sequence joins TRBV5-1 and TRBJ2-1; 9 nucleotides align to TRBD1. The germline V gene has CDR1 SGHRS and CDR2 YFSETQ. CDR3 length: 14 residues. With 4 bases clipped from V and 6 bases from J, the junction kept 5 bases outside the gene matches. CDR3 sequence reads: CASSLGQGFNEQFF. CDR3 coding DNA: TGCGCCAGCAGCCTGGGACAGGGCTTCAATGAGCAGTTCTTC.

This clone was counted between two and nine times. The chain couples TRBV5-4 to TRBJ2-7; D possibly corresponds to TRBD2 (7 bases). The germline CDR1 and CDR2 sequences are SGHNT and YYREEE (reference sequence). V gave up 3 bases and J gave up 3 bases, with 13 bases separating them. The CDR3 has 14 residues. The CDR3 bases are TGTGCCAGCAGCTACGGGGGGCACGTCTACGAGCAGTACTTC. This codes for CASSYGGHVYEQYF.

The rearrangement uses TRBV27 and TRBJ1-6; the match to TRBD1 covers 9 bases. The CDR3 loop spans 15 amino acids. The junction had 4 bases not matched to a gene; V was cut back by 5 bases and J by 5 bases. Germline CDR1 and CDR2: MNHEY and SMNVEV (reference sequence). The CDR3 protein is CASSPGQGHNSPLHF. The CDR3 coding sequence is TGTGCCAGCAGTCCGGGACAGGGTCATAATTCACCCCTCCACTTT.

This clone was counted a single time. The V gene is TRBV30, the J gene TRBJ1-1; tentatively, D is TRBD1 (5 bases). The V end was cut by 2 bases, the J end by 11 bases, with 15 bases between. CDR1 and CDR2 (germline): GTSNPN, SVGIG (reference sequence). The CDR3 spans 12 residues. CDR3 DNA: TGTGCCTGGAGTCCCCAGGGAGAAAGGGCTTTCTTT. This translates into CAWSPQGERAFF.

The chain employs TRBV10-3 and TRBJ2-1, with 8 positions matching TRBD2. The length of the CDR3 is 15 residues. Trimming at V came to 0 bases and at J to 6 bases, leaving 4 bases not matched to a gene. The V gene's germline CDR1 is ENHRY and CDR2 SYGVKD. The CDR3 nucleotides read TGTGCCATCAGTGAGTCGCGGGGGGTCATCAATGAGCAGTTCTTC. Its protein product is CAISESRGVINEQFF.

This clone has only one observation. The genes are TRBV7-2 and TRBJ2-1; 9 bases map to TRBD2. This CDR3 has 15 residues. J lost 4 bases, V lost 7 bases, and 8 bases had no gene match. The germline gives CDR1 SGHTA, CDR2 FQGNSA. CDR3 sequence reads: CASTQSGGLYNEQFF. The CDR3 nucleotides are TGTGCCAGCACTCAGAGCGGGGGGCTGTACAATGAGCAGTTCTTC.

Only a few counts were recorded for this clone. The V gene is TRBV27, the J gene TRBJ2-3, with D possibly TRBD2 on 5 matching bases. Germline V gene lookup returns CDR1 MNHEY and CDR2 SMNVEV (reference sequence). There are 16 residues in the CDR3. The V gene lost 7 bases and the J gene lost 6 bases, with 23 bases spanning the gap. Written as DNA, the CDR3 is TGTGCCAGCACCCCCTCGGTGGGGAGACTGGCCGATACGCAGTATTTT. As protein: CASTPSVGRLADTQYF.